There are a few counts of the clone carrying this T cell receptor beta chain. Its target is not known. PCR amplification relied on 60 Vbeta primers (plus 13 Jbeta primers). The protocol was immunoSEQ multiplex PCR, while the TCRdb copy is restricted to in-frame clones and leaves out a portion. This sample carries 60,000 to 85,000 clones, under 80% of them seen once, and the ten largest clones take roughly 1.5%. This record belongs to a study of cytomegalovirus exposure and HLA in healthy donors. This CDR3 is 18 amino acids long. Germline V gene sequence: CDR1 ENHRY, CDR2 SYGVKD. Study findings and constraints: A highly shared variant cluster was judged a likely technical artifact. For TCR beta chains, V- and J-gene trimming was later linked to a missense DCLRE1C variant. The classifier reportedly diagnosed cytomegalovirus status with high sensitivity and specificity.

The rearrangement joins TRBV10-3 to TRBJ2-2; 8 nucleotides match TRBD2. The specimen was PBMCs. The clonotype was recovered from a man aged 35 to 55 in good health and CMV-seronegative. The CDR3 region is CASTGGPFVIPNTGELFF. The CDR3 bases are TGTGCATCAACGGGAGGGCCGTTTGTAATACCGAACACCGGGGAGCTGTTTTTT.